This T cell receptor (beta chain) was identified during a study of cytomegalovirus exposure and HLA in healthy donors. Findings of the study overall: Three CMV-associated chains proved CMV antigen-specific in vitro. According to a subsequent analysis, TCR clusters from the first cohort were inclined to appear together in the 120 validation repertoires. Altogether, 160 or so TCR beta chains were recorded as cytomegalovirus-associated.

Measured with immunoSEQ multiplex PCR; TCRdb has only the in-frame clones, and not every one. The sample holds hundreds of thousands of clones, more than 75% seen once. The length of the CDR3 is 17 residues. V shed 1 base, J shed 7 bases, and the junction held 10 bases outside the gene matches. Germline CDR1 SGHVS, CDR2 FNYEAQ. On this clone itself: Its antigen is as yet unknown.

From the 120-subject validation cohort, which was separate from the approximately 720-subject first cohort, the donors were drawn. This chain connects TRBV7-6 to TRBJ2-1, with 10 bases matching TRBD2. This receptor was obtained from a woman aged 25-40 years in good health and CMV-seropositive. Source material: PBMCs. The CDR3 loop is CASSLGTRTSGINEQFF. The CDR3 nucleotides read TGTGCCAGCAGCTTAGGGACTCGGACTAGCGGTATAAATGAGCAGTTCTTC.